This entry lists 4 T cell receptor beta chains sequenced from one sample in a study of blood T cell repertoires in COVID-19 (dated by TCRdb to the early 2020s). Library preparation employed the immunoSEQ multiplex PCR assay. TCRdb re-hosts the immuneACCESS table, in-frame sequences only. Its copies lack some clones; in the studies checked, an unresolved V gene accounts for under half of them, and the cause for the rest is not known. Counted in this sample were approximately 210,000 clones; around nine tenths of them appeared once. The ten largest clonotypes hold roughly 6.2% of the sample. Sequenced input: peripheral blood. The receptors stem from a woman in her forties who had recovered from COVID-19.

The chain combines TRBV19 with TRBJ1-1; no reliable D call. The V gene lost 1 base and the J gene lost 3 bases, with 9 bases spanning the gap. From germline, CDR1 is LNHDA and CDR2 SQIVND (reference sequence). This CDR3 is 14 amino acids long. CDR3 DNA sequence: TGTGCCAGTAGTATAGGGTCCACGGACACTGAAGCTTTCTTT. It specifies CASSIGSTDTEAFF.

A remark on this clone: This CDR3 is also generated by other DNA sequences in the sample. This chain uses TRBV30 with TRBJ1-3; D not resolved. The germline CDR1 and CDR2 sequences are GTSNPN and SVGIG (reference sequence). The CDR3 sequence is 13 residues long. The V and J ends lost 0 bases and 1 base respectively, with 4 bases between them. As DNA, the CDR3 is TGTGCCTGGAGTGTATCATCTGGAAACACCATATATTTT. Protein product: CAWSVSSGNTIYF.

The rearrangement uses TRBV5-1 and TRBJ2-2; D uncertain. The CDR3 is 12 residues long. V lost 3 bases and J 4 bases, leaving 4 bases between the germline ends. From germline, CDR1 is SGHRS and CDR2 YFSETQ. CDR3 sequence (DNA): TGCGCCAGCAGCTCCGGCACCGGGGAGCTGTTTTTT. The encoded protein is CASSSGTGELFF.

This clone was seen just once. This chain's CDR3 is CASSETSGMFYEQYF. The CDR3 DNA is TGTGCCAGCAGTGAAACTAGCGGGATGTTTTACGAGCAGTACTTC. The chain recombines TRBV2 with TRBJ2-7, with 10 bases aligning to TRBD2. This CDR3 contains 15 residues. CDR1 and CDR2 from the germline V gene are SNHLY and FYNNEI. V lost 2 bases, J lost 4 bases, and 5 bases stayed unmatched.